This TCR beta chain derives from a study of blood T cells in healthy people across ages. Study-wide points: Diversity was higher, and naive CD4+ cells more numerous, in long-lived donors than in aged donors. Significant beta diversity loss was already apparent by age roughly 43, declining roughly linearly.

Comments on this clonotype: Its antigen is not known.

Germline V lookup: CDR1 SQVTM, CDR2 ANQGSEA. The CDR3 has 15 amino acids. A second PCR, run for roughly 7 to 11 cycles, used a sample-barcoded 5' primer plus a J-beta primer mix. TCRdb itself ran the 5' RACE reads through MiXCR, one entry per CDR3 protein. The data show 790,000 or so distinct CDR3 sequences, just over 55% seen once. The sequence came from a man in his forties or fifties in good health. V usage is TRBV29-1 and J usage is TRBJ2-1, with 9 nucleotides matching TRBD1. The DNA matches TRBJ2-7 better at its end, which makes the J call doubtful. The sample consisted of blood. The CDR3 DNA sequence: TGCAGCGTTGACCCGACAGGGGGAGTATACAATGAGCAGTACTTC. Translating gives CSVDPTGGVYNEQYF.